This TCR beta chain was identified during a study of blood T cell repertoires in COVID-19. Study overall: From the United States, Italy and Spain came samples of acute and convalescent COVID-19. T cells, B-cell-depleted T cells, or PBMCs supplied cDNA or gDNA.

Per the authors' pipeline: Estimated nucleated cell counts came from reference gene primer amplification. Using immunoSEQ multiplex PCR, the repertoire was profiled, and TCRdb retains in-frame clones only, with some absent. V, J and clone size are taken as reported in that table, and D and trimming were inferred from the DNA itself. The sample has around 100,000 clones; about 80% are singletons. The V gene end was trimmed by 1 base and the J gene end by 7 bases; junction bases not matched to a gene: 7. The CDR3 spans 16 residues. Germline CDR1 reads SGHTA; CDR2 reads FQGNSA. The receptor was derived from a man aged 55-75 years with acute or convalescent COVID-19. The chain joins TRBV7-2 to TRBJ2-2; 9 nucleotides agree with TRBD2. The sample consisted of peripheral blood. The CDR3 region is CASSLVAGAFSGELFF. The CDR3 DNA reads as TGTGCCAGCAGCTTAGTAGCGGGAGCTTTTAGCGGGGAGCTGTTTTTT.